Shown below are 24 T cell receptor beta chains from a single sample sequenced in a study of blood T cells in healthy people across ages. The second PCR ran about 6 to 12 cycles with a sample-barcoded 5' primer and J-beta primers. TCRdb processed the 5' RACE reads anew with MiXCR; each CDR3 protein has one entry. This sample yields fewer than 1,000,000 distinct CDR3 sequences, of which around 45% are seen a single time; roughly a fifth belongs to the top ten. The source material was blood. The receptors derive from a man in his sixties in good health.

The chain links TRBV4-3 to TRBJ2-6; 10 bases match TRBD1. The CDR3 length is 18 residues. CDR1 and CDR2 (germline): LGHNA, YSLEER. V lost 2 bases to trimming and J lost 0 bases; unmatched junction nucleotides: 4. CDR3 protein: CASSQRTGGNSGANVLTF. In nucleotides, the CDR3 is TGCGCCAGCAGCCAAAGGACAGGGGGGAACTCTGGGGCCAACGTCCTGACTTTC.

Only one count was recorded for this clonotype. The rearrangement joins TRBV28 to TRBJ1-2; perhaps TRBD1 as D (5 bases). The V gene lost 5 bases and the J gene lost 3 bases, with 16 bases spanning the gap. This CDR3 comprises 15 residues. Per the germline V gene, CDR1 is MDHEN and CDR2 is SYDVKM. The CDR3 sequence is CASSAPRGADYGYTF. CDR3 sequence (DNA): TGTGCCAGCAGTGCCCCGAGAGGGGCTGACTATGGCTACACCTTC.

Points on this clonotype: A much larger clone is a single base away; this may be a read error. CDR3: CAGSEPAFGRTQYF. CDR3 nucleotide sequence: TGTGCCGGCAGTGAGCCGGCTTTCGGGAGGACCCAGTACTTC. The V call is TRBV25-1, the J call TRBJ2-5; maybe TRBD2 (6 bases). The CDR3 has 14 residues. Germline lookup yields CDR1 MGHDK and CDR2 SYGVNS. Full variable domain (rest looked up from reference TRBV25-1 and TRBJ2-5): EADIYQTPRYLVIGTGKKITLECSQTMGHDKMYWYQQDPGMELHLIHYSYGVNSTEKGDLSSESTVSRIRTEHFPLTLESARPSHTSQYLCAGSEPAFGRTQYFGPGTRLLVL.

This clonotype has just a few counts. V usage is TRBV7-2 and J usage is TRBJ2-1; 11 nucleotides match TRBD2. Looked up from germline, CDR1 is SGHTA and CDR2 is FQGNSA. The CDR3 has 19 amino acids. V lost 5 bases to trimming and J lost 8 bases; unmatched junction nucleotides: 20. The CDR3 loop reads CASSPKGSLAGELLHEQFF. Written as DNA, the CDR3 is TGTGCCAGCAGCCCCAAAGGGTCACTAGCGGGGGAGCTCCTCCATGAGCAGTTCTTC.

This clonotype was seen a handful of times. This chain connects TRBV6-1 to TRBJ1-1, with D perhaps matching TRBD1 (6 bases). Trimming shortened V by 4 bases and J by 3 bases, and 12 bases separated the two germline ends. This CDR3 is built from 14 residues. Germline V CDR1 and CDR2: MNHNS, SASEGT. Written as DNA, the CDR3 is TGTGCCAGCAGTGTTACAGGGATGGACACTGAAGCTTTCTTT. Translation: CASSVTGMDTEAFF.

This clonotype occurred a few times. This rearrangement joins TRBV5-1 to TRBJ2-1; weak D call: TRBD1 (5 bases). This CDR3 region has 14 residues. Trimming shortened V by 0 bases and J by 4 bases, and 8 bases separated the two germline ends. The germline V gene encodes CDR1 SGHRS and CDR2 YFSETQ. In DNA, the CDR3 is TGCGCCAGCAGCTTGGAGACAGATTACAATGAGCAGTTCTTC. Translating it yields CASSLETDYNEQFF. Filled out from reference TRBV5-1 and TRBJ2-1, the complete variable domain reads KAGVTQTPRYLIKTRGQQVTLSCSPISGHRSVSWYQQTPGQGLQFLFEYFSETQRNKGNFPGRFSGRQFSNSRSEMNVSTLELGDSALYLCASSLETDYNEQFFGPGTRLTVL.

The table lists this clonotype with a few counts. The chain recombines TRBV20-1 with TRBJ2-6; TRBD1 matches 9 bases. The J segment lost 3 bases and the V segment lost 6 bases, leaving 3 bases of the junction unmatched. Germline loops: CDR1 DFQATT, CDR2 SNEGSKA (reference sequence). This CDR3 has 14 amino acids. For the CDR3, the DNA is TGCAGTGCGGGACAGGGCTATGGGGCCAACGTCCTGACTTTC. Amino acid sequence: CSAGQGYGANVLTF.

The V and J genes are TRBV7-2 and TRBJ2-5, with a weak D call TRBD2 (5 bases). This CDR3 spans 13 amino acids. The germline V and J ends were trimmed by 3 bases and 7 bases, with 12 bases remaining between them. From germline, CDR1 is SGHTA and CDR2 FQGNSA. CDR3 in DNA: TGTGCCAGCAGCTTGTCCTTTCGGGGGACCCAGTACTTC. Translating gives CASSLSFRGTQYF.

Written as DNA, the CDR3 is TGTGCCAGCATCCCCCGTACCGGGATCGAGTACTTC. This codes for CASIPRTGIEYF. V and J are TRBV28 and TRBJ2-5; perhaps TRBD2 as D (5 bases). V lost 7 bases and J 12 bases, leaving 18 bases between the germline ends. This CDR3 is 12 amino acids long. Germline CDR1 and CDR2: MDHEN and SYDVKM.

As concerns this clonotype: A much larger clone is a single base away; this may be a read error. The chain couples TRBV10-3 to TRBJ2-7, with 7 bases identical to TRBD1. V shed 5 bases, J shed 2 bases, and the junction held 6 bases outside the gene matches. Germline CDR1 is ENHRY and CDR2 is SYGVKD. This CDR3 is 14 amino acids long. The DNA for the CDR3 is TGTGCCATCAGTAAGTTAGGGACAGCCTACGAGCAGTACTTC. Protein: CAISKLGTAYEQYF.

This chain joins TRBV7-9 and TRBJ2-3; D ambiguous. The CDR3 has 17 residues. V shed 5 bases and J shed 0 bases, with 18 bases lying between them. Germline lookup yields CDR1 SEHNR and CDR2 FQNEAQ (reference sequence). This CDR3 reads CASSRSQKQASTDTQYF. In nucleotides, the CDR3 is TGTGCCAGCAGCCGGAGCCAAAAGCAGGCTAGCACAGATACGCAGTATTTT.

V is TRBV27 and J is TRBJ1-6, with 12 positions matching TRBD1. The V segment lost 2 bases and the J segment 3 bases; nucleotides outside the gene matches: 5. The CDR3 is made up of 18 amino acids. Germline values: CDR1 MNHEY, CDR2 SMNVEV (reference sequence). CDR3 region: CASSLRGTGGVYNSPLHF. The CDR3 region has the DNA TGTGCCAGCAGTTTAAGGGGGACAGGGGGCGTCTATAATTCACCCCTCCACTTT.

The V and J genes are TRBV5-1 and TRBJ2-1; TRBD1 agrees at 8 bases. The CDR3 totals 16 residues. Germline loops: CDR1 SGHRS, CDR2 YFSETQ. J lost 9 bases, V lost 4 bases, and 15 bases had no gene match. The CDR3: CASSPGAGGPFGEQFF. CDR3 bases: TGCGCCAGCAGCCCGGGGGCAGGGGGCCCCTTCGGTGAGCAGTTCTTC.

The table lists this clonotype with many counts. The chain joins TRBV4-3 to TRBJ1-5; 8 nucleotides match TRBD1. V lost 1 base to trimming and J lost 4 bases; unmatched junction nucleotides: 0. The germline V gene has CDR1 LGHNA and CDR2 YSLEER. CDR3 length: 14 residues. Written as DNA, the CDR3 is TGCGCCAGCAGCCAAGGACAGGGGAATCAGCCCCAGCATTTT. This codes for CASSQGQGNQPQHF.

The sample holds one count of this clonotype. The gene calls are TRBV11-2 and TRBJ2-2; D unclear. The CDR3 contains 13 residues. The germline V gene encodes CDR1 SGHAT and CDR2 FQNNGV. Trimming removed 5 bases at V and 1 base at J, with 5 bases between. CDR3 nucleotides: TGTGCCAGCAGCAACCAGAACACCGGGGAGCTGTTTTTT. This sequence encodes CASSNQNTGELFF.

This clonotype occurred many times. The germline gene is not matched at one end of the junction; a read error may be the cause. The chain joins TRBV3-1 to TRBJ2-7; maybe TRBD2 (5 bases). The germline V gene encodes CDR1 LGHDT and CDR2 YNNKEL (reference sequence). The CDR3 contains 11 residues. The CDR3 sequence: CASSQGSEQYF. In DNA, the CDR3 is TGCGCCAGCAGCCAAGGGAGCGAGCAGTACTTC.

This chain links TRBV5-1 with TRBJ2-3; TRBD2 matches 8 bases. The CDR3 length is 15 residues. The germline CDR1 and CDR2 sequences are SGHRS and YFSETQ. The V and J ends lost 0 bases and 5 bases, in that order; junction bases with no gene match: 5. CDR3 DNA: TGCGCCAGCAGCTTGGCCGGGGGGGGGATAGATACGCAGTATTTT. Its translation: CASSLAGGGIDTQYF. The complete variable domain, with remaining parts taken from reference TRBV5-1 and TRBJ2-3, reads KAGVTQTPRYLIKTRGQQVTLSCSPISGHRSVSWYQQTPGQGLQFLFEYFSETQRNKGNFPGRFSGRQFSNSRSEMNVSTLELGDSALYLCASSLAGGGIDTQYFGPGTRLTVL.

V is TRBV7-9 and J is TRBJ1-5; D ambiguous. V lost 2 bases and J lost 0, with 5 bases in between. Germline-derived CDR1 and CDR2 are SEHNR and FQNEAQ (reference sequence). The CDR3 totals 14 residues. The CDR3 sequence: CASSLTYSNQPQHF. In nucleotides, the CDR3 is TGTGCCAGCAGCTTAACATATAGCAATCAGCCCCAGCATTTT.

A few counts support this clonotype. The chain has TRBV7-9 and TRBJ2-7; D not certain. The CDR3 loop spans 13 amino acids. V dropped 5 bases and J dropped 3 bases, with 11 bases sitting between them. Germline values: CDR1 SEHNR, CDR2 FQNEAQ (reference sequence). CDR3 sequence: CASSMLDNYEQYF. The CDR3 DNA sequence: TGTGCCAGCAGCATGTTAGACAACTACGAGCAGTACTTC.

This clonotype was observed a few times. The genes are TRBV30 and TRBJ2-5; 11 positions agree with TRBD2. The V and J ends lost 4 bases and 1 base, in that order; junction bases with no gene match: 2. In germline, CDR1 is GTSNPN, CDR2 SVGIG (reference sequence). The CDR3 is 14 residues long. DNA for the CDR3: TGTGCCTGGACTAGCGGGGGGATCCAAGAGACCCAGTACTTC. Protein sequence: CAWTSGGIQETQYF.

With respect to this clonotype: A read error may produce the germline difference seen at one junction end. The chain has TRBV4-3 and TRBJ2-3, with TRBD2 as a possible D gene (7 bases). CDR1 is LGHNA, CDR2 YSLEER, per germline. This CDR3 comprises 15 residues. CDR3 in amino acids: CANSQGGGDTDTQYF. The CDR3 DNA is TGCGCCAACAGCCAAGGGGGGGGGGACACAGATACGCAGTATTTT.

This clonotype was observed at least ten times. CDR3 residues: CASSYSDNSYEQYF. DNA of the CDR3: TGTGCCAGCAGTTACTCTGACAACTCCTACGAGCAGTACTTC. The chain uses TRBV6-5 and TRBJ2-7; no reliable D call. Trimming took off 0 bases at V and 0 bases at J, with 6 bases between the two ends. The CDR3 spans 14 residues. Germline CDR1 and CDR2: MNHEY and SVGAGI.

CDR3 amino acids: CASIKPGYGYTF. The CDR3 DNA sequence: TGTGCCAGCATCAAGCCGGGATATGGCTACACCTTC. This chain connects TRBV6-2 or TRBV6-3 to TRBJ1-2, with D hard to call. Germline loops: CDR1 MNHEY, CDR2 SVGEGT. This CDR3 is built from 12 residues. V shed 7 bases and J shed 5 bases, with 11 bases lying between them.

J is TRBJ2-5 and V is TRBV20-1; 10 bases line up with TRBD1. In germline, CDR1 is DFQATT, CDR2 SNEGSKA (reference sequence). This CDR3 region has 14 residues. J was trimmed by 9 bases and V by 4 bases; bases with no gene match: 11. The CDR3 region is CSAIPGQGLGAQYF. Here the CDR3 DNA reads TGCAGTGCTATCCCGGGACAGGGGCTTGGGGCCCAGTACTTC.